Presented here are 31 T cell receptor beta chains from one specimen sequenced in a study of Ad26.COV2.S vaccination and SARS-CoV-2 variants. TCRdb keeps only in-frame clones here, not all; method: immunoSEQ multiplex PCR. The sample has a few hundred thousand clones; under 90% are singletons. The treatment was: around 19 received Ad26.COV2.S at low or high dose, single or two shots; about 5 received placebo; per-sample allocation not given. Day 63 following the first vaccine or placebo injection was when the samples were taken. The sequencing here drew on peripheral blood, taken in a trial of Ad26.COV2.S vaccine versus placebo. Receptors were obtained from a person aged 18-60 years who received the Ad26.COV2.S COVID-19 vaccine or a placebo.

The rearrangement uses TRBV11-3 and TRBJ2-7; weak D call: TRBD1 (5 bases). CDR3 length: 14 amino acids. Trimming cost V 1 base and J 3 bases, with 10 bases left between them. CDR1 is SGHNT, CDR2 YENEEA, per germline. The CDR3 nucleotides are TGTGCCAGCAGCTTAGCTAGTCAGGGCTACGAGCAGTACGTC. The encoded protein is CASSLASQGYEQYV.

This clone has more than one count but fewer than ten. This rearrangement joins TRBV5-1 to TRBJ2-3, with D perhaps matching TRBD2 (6 bases). Trimming shortened V by 6 bases and J by 3 bases, and 11 bases separated the two germline ends. Germline CDR1 and CDR2: SGHRS and YFSETQ. This CDR3 has 13 amino acids. The CDR3 here is CASKEGGTDTQYF. CDR3 nucleotides: TGCGCCAGCAAGGAGGGAGGAACAGATACGCAGTATTTT.

A word on this clone: Other DNA variants within this sample encode the same CDR3. This rearrangement joins TRBV27 to TRBJ2-1; 14 nucleotides line up with TRBD2. Germline lookup yields CDR1 MNHEY and CDR2 SMNVEV (reference sequence). The CDR3 is 15 amino acids. V lost 4 bases and J lost 6; bases outside the gene matches: 2. The CDR3 nucleotides read TGTGCCAGCAGTTCAGGGACTAGCGGGAGCAATGAGCAGTTCTTC. Residues: CASSSGTSGSNEQFF.

The CDR3: CASSSPKTSGTDTQYF. CDR3 sequence (DNA): TGTGCCAGCAGTTCCCCTAAGACTAGCGGCACAGATACGCAGTATTTT. The chain joins TRBV2 to TRBJ2-3, with TRBD2 identical over 8 bases. Unmatched junction bases numbered 8, after V lost 5 bases and J lost 1 base. Germline assignment: CDR1 SNHLY and CDR2 FYNNEI. The CDR3 extends over 16 amino acids.

The chain recombines TRBV3-1 (or the pseudogene TRBV3-2) with TRBJ2-4; possible D gene TRBD1, 7 bases. V lost 4 bases and J lost 8, with 21 bases in between. Looked up from germline, CDR1 is LGHDT and CDR2 is YNNKEL (reference sequence). The CDR3 is made up of 16 amino acids. The CDR3 sequence: CASSPPFRGSGDIQYF. DNA for the CDR3: TGTGCCAGCAGCCCGCCTTTCAGGGGGTCGGGGGACATTCAGTACTTC.

The chain recombines TRBV11-2 with TRBJ2-1, with no clear D. Trimming shortened V by 3 bases and J by 0 bases, and 12 bases separated the two germline ends. This CDR3 has 16 residues. CDR1 and CDR2 (germline): SGHAT, FQNNGV. The chain's CDR3 is CASSFEHDTSYNEQFF. Here the CDR3 DNA reads TGTGCCAGCAGCTTCGAACATGACACCTCCTACAATGAGCAGTTCTTC.

This sequence joins TRBV4-3 and TRBJ2-5; D ambiguous. Trimming stripped 0 bases from V and 1 base from J, with 9 bases between. The CDR3 is made up of 15 amino acids. CDR1 is LGHNA, CDR2 YSLEER, per germline. In DNA, the CDR3 is TGCGCCAGCAGCCAAGATCTCGGCACCCAAGAGACCCAGTACTTC. It is translated as CASSQDLGTQETQYF.

The V call is TRBV4-3, the J call TRBJ1-1; D not certain. Trimming took 0 bases from V and 2 from J, leaving 7 bases between them. Per the germline V gene, CDR1 is LGHNA and CDR2 is YSLEER. The CDR3 length is 14 residues. CDR3 sequence: CASSQDRANTEAFF. In DNA, the CDR3 is TGCGCCAGCAGCCAAGATCGGGCCAACACTGAAGCTTTCTTT.

The chain employs TRBV10-3 and TRBJ1-6; 10 nucleotides agree with TRBD1. V gave up 5 bases and J gave up 11 bases; unmatched junction bases: 9. This CDR3 region has 15 residues. Per germline, CDR1 ENHRY and CDR2 SYGVKD. CDR3 sequence (DNA): TGTGCCATCAGTCAGGAGGGACAGGGGAATCCACCCCTCCACTTT. Protein product: CAISQEGQGNPPLHF.

This rearrangement joins TRBV6-4 to TRBJ2-1; 13 bases match TRBD2. CDR1 and CDR2 from the germline V gene are MRHNA and SNTAGT. After removal of 5 bases from V and 5 bases from J, the junction contained 3 bases not matched to a gene. This CDR3 comprises 15 residues. The chain's CDR3 is CASSTGTSGDNEQFF. The DNA of the CDR3 is TGTGCCAGCAGTACCGGGACTAGCGGGGACAATGAGCAGTTCTTC.

The chain carries TRBV18 and TRBJ1-6, with D unresolved. Germline V gene sequence: CDR1 KGHSH, CDR2 LQKENI. Trimming took off 6 bases at V and 0 bases at J, with 18 bases between the two ends. The CDR3 loop spans 18 amino acids. The CDR3 bases are TGTGCCAGCTCCCCAAAGAGACGGACGAGCTCCTATAATTCACCCCTCCACTTT. Its translation is CASSPKRRTSSYNSPLHF.

The chain links TRBV4-1 to TRBJ2-1, with D perhaps TRBD2 (6 bases). The V end lost 4 bases, the J end lost 3 bases, and 10 bases lay between the germline ends. CDR3 length equals 14 residues. Germline CDR1 is MGHRA and CDR2 is YSYEKL. DNA of the CDR3: TGCGCCAGCAGCCCTGGGGAGGACTACAATGAGCAGTTCTTC. It specifies CASSPGEDYNEQFF.

The chain recombines TRBV4-3 with TRBJ1-1; D gene ambiguous. The CDR3 length is 14 residues. Trimming shortened V by 1 base and J by 2 bases, and 8 bases separated the two germline ends. The V gene's germline CDR1 is LGHNA and CDR2 YSLEER. The CDR3 spells CASSQGLGNTEAFF. Written as DNA, the CDR3 is TGCGCCAGCAGCCAAGGTTTGGGAAACACTGAAGCTTTCTTT.

V is TRBV6-1 and J is TRBJ1-1, with unresolved D. This CDR3 comprises 13 residues. The V gene lost 0 bases and the J gene lost 3 bases, with 5 bases spanning the gap. CDR1 is MNHNS, CDR2 SASEGT, per germline. The CDR3 reads CASSEARHTEAFF. The CDR3 coding sequence is TGTGCCAGCAGTGAAGCGCGGCACACTGAAGCTTTCTTT.

V is TRBV7-6 and J is TRBJ1-5; D is possibly TRBD1 (6 bases). Germline values: CDR1 SGHVS, CDR2 FNYEAQ. The germline V and J ends were trimmed by 1 base and 2 bases, with 12 bases remaining between them. The CDR3 has 16 residues. The CDR3 DNA reads as TGTGCCAGCAGCTTAGTTCGGGGGGCCGGCAATCAGCCCCAGCATTTT. Protein product: CASSLVRGAGNQPQHF.

This clone is a singleton in its sample. The genes are TRBV7-9 and TRBJ1-4; D possibly corresponds to TRBD1 (5 bases). CDR3 length equals 15 residues. CDR1 SEHNR and CDR2 FQNEAQ come from the germline V gene (reference sequence). V was shortened by 5 bases and J by 5 bases, with 15 bases between the two germline ends. CDR3 DNA sequence: TGTGCCAGCAGCCCCAGACTGGGGGAGAATGAAAAACTGTTTTTT. Its translation is CASSPRLGENEKLFF. The full variable domain, with the rest looked up from reference TRBV7-9 and TRBJ1-4, is DTGVSQNPRHKITKRGQNVTFRCDPISEHNRLYWYRQTLGQGPEFLTYFQNEAQLEKSRLLSDRFSAERPKGSFSTLEIQRTEQGDSAMYLCASSPRLGENEKLFFGSGTQLSVL.

The J gene is TRBJ2-5, the V gene TRBV29-1, with D perhaps TRBD1 or TRBD2 (5 bases each). Germline V gene lookup returns CDR1 SQVTM and CDR2 ANQGSEA. V was cut by 4 bases and J by 1 base, with 10 bases left in between. This CDR3 spans 13 amino acids. CDR3 region: CSVGGFLQETQYF. In nucleotides, the CDR3 is TGCAGCGTTGGGGGGTTCCTCCAAGAGACCCAGTACTTC.

V is TRBV11-2 and J is TRBJ2-2; D unresolved. The CDR3 has 13 residues. The germline CDR1 and CDR2 sequences are SGHAT and FQNNGV. Trimming pared 2 bases from V and 8 bases from J, leaving 9 bases between. The CDR3 nucleotides are TGTGCCAGCAGCTTAAACATCATTGGGGAGCTGTTTTTT. Its protein is CASSLNIIGELFF.

This rearrangement joins TRBV10-3 to TRBJ2-7; weak D call: TRBD1 (6 bases). The germline V gene has CDR1 ENHRY and CDR2 SYGVKD. This CDR3 comprises 19 residues. Trimming took off 0 bases at V and 4 bases at J, with 25 bases between the two ends. DNA of the CDR3: TGTGCCATCAGTGAGTCCGGGCTACAGTTTCCCCAGGGACAATACGAGCAGTACTTC. Encoded protein: CAISESGLQFPQGQYEQYF.

The chain has TRBV5-5 and TRBJ2-6; 9 bases map to TRBD1. With 3 bases clipped from V and 0 bases from J, the junction kept 7 bases outside the gene matches. CDR3 size: 18 residues. The V gene's germline CDR1 is SGHKS and CDR2 YYEKEE (reference sequence). The CDR3 protein is CASSWAGTGSSGANVLTF. The CDR3 DNA is TGTGCCAGCAGCTGGGCCGGGACAGGGAGCTCTGGGGCCAACGTCCTGACTTTC.

This rearrangement joins TRBV4-3 to TRBJ1-2; D possibly corresponds to TRBD1 (6 bases). This CDR3 has 15 amino acids. CDR1 is LGHNA and CDR2 is YSLEER in the germline V gene. V was cut by 0 bases and J by 1 base, with 9 bases left in between. The CDR3 sequence is CASSQERGFNYGYTF. CDR3 bases: TGCGCCAGCAGCCAAGAAAGGGGGTTTAACTATGGCTACACCTTC.

V gene TRBV5-1 combines with J gene TRBJ1-6; no reliable D call. CDR3 size: 16 residues. V was shortened by 3 bases and J by 4 bases, with 14 bases between the two germline ends. Germline CDR1 reads SGHRS; CDR2 reads YFSETQ. CDR3 DNA: TGCGCCAGCAGCTCAGGCCAAGCCGAATATAATTCACCCCTCCACTTT. Its protein product is CASSSGQAEYNSPLHF.

The rearrangement uses TRBV7-9 and TRBJ2-3; a weak D match, TRBD2 (5 bases). The CDR3 extends over 15 amino acids. CDR1 SEHNR and CDR2 FQNEAQ come from the germline V gene (reference sequence). V lost 5 bases and J lost 4, with 16 bases in between. CDR3 sequence (DNA): TGTGCCAGCAGCCCACCAGAGTATAGCGCAGATACGCAGTATTTT. Its translation is CASSPPEYSADTQYF.

The chain recombines TRBV5-6 with TRBJ2-1; TRBD1 aligns across 7 bases. CDR1 and CDR2 (germline): SGHDT, YYEEEE. V lost 2 bases to trimming and J lost 10 bases; unmatched junction nucleotides: 15. CDR3 size: 16 residues. CDR3 nucleotides: TGTGCCAGCAGCTTCTCTCAGGGGGTCCTGTATGTAGAGCAGTTCTTC. It yields the protein CASSFSQGVLYVEQFF.

V and J are TRBV29-1 and TRBJ1-2; D is perhaps TRBD1 (5 bases). Trimming removed 0 bases at V and 1 base at J, with 9 bases between. The CDR3 has 14 amino acids. In germline, CDR1 is SQVTM, CDR2 ANQGSEA. In DNA form, the CDR3 reads TGCAGCGTTGAAGATATGACAGTTAACTATGGCTACACCTTC. Its translation is CSVEDMTVNYGYTF. Together with reference TRBV29-1 and TRBJ1-2, the CDR3 gives the full variable domain: SAVISQKPSRDICQRGTSLTIQCQVDSQVTMMFWYRQQPGQSLTLIATANQGSEATYESGFVIDKFPISRPNLTFSTLTVSNMSPEDSSIYLCSVEDMTVNYGYTFGSGTRLTVV.

About this clone itself: The junction and the germline gene differ at one end; a read error may be behind it. Other DNA sequences in the same sample also yield this CDR3. The V call is TRBV2, the J call TRBJ1-2, with 10 bases that match TRBD1. The CDR3 has 13 amino acids. Germline values: CDR1 SNHLY, CDR2 FYNNEI. CDR3 in amino acids: CASRKGQGYGYTF. The CDR3 DNA is TGTGCCAGCAGGAAGGGACAGGGGTATGGTTACACCTTC.

The chain couples TRBV30 to TRBJ1-4; 10 bases map to TRBD1. Germline loops: CDR1 GTSNPN, CDR2 SVGIG (reference sequence). The CDR3 has 14 residues. V was clipped by 8 bases and J by 7 bases; unmatched bases: 10. The CDR3 protein is CALKVRDRGEKLFF. The CDR3 DNA is TGTGCCCTAAAGGTCCGGGACAGGGGTGAAAAACTGTTTTTT.

The chain joins TRBV19 to TRBJ1-5; the D gene is possibly TRBD1 (6 bases). V dropped 9 bases and J dropped 1 base, with 16 bases sitting between them. This CDR3 comprises 15 residues. Germline V gene sequence: CDR1 LNHDA, CDR2 SQIVND (reference sequence). CDR3 DNA: TGTGCCAGCCTCCCCACAGGGAAGAGCAATCAGCCCCAGCATTTT. Encoded protein: CASLPTGKSNQPQHF.

The gene calls are TRBV28 and TRBJ2-7, with 9 bases that match TRBD1. V gave up 5 bases and J gave up 3 bases; unmatched junction bases: 8. The CDR3 contains 15 residues. The V gene's germline CDR1 is MDHEN and CDR2 SYDVKM. The CDR3 DNA follows: TGTGCCAGCAGTCAGCCCGGGACAGGGAGCTACGAGCAGTACGTC. Its protein is CASSQPGTGSYEQYV.

The chain joins TRBV10-2 to TRBJ2-2; 8 bases are a match to TRBD1. Germline CDR1 is WSHSY and CDR2 is SAAADI. This CDR3 is built from 15 residues. V lost 2 bases to trimming and J lost 3 bases; unmatched junction nucleotides: 2. The CDR3 reads CASSEGQGYTGELFF. CDR3 nucleotides: TGCGCCAGCAGTGAGGGACAGGGATACACCGGGGAGCTGTTTTTT.

The V and J genes are TRBV10-3 and TRBJ2-1; D remains unclear. The CDR3 spans 15 residues. In germline, CDR1 is ENHRY, CDR2 SYGVKD. V was trimmed by 7 bases and J by 0 bases, leaving 13 bases between them. The CDR3 region is CAIIGPDDSYNEQFF. The CDR3 region has the DNA TGTGCCATCATCGGCCCGGACGACTCCTACAATGAGCAGTTCTTC.